Listed here are 21 T cell receptor beta chains from one sample, sequenced in a study of shared clonotypes between healthy human individuals. Data came from immunoSEQ multiplex PCR; TCRdb stores just in-frame clones and leaves some out. The sample records about 1 million clones, roughly 70% being singletons. The sequencing sample was made of memory CD4+ T cells sorted from blood. Subset noted: CD45RA-negative fraction. The source is a man in his late teens or twenties in good health.

Only one count was recorded for this clone. CDR3 nucleotide sequence: TGTGCCAGCTCACCACAGCAGGGTGGGGATTCACCCCTCCACTTT. This translates into CASSPQQGGDSPLHF. This chain links TRBV18 with TRBJ1-6; D is possibly TRBD1 (5 bases). Trimming pared 1 base from V and 8 bases from J, leaving 12 bases between. This CDR3 is 15 amino acids long. Germline V CDR1 and CDR2: KGHSH, LQKENI.

The chain couples TRBV7-8 to TRBJ2-3; TRBD2 matches at 7 bases. J was trimmed by 13 bases and V by 5 bases; bases with no gene match: 12. The CDR3 has 13 residues. CDR1 SGHVS and CDR2 FQNEAQ come from the germline V gene. CDR3 protein: CASSPLERGTKYF. DNA for the CDR3: TGTGCCAGCAGCCCATTAGAGCGGGGAACGAAGTATTTT.

The sample holds a few counts of this clone. This sequence joins TRBV28 and TRBJ2-1; D gene uncertain. Trimming stripped 3 bases from V and 6 bases from J, with 9 bases between. CDR1 MDHEN and CDR2 SYDVKM come from the germline V gene. The CDR3 is made up of 13 amino acids. The CDR3 sequence is CASSFPPANEQFF. The DNA of the CDR3 is TGTGCCAGCAGTTTTCCGCCGGCCAATGAGCAGTTCTTC.

This CDR3 is CASSLRVSGNTIYF. The CDR3 coding sequence is TGTGCCAGCAGCTTGAGGGTTTCTGGAAACACCATATATTTT. The chain couples TRBV5-8 to TRBJ1-3; D is ambiguous. The CDR3 extends over 14 amino acids. Germline values: CDR1 SGHTS, CDR2 YDEGEE. V shed 1 base and J shed 1 base, with 6 bases lying between them.

This clone was detected only once. This rearrangement joins TRBV7-3 to TRBJ1-6; no definite D call. There are 13 residues in the CDR3. Per germline, CDR1 SGHTA and CDR2 FQGTGA. With 4 bases removed from V and 7 bases from J, the gap between germline ends came to 8 bases. This CDR3 reads CASSSQINSPLHF. The DNA of the CDR3 is TGTGCCAGCAGCTCACAGATAAATTCACCCCTCCACTTT.

This clone was counted many times. The chain links TRBV7-6 to TRBJ2-2; D gene ambiguous. Germline CDR1 SGHVS, CDR2 FNYEAQ. Trimming cost V 8 bases and J 7 bases, with 11 bases left between them. This CDR3 is built from 12 residues. CDR3: CASSPNYGELFF. CDR3 in DNA: TGTGCCAGCTCCCCTAATTACGGGGAGCTGTTTTTT.

V and J are TRBV18 and TRBJ2-7; D is undetermined. The germline CDR1 and CDR2 sequences are KGHSH and LQKENI. The CDR3 is 14 residues long. V dropped 2 bases and J dropped 6 bases, with 14 bases sitting between them. The CDR3 region has the DNA TGTGCCAGCTCACCAATGCAACGGTTGGGCGAGCAGTACTTC. It encodes CASSPMQRLGEQYF.

The rearrangement uses TRBV27 and TRBJ2-6; tentative D call: TRBD1 (5 bases). This CDR3 contains 14 residues. Germline values: CDR1 MNHEY, CDR2 SMNVEV (reference sequence). Trimming stripped 8 bases from V and 2 bases from J, with 10 bases between. This CDR3 reads CASPQGAGANVLTF. DNA for the CDR3: TGTGCCAGCCCGCAGGGTGCTGGGGCCAACGTCCTGACTTTC.

The J gene is TRBJ1-5, the V gene TRBV19, with 9 bases matching TRBD1. J was trimmed by 3 bases and V by 5 bases; bases with no gene match: 2. CDR1 and CDR2 from the germline V gene are LNHDA and SQIVND (reference sequence). The CDR3 runs 14 residues. The DNA for the CDR3 is TGTGCCAGTAGTTTACAGGGGGCCAATCAGCCCCAGCATTTT. It encodes CASSLQGANQPQHF.

The chain combines TRBV6-1 with TRBJ1-1; D is unresolved. The CDR3 contains 18 residues. Germline V CDR1 and CDR2: MNHNS, SASEGT. V was pared by 0 bases and J by 4 bases, with 21 bases between. The CDR3, as DNA: TGTGCCAGCAGTGAAGCGCTTCCGGGTCGGATCGGGTTCACTGAAGCTTTCTTT. It is translated as CASSEALPGRIGFTEAFF.

The V and J genes are TRBV5-1 and TRBJ2-2, with D unresolved. CDR3 length equals 16 residues. Germline V CDR1 and CDR2: SGHRS, YFSETQ. V was pared by 0 bases and J by 0 bases, with 9 bases between. This CDR3 is CASSLAPSPNTGELFF. In nucleotides, the CDR3 is TGCGCCAGCAGCTTGGCCCCCAGTCCGAACACCGGGGAGCTGTTTTTT.

On this clone: This likely came from a read error, as a far larger clone is one base away. The chain couples TRBV6-1 to TRBJ1-1; D perhaps matches TRBD1 (6 bases). V was trimmed by 8 bases and J by 1 base, leaving 14 bases between them. CDR1 is MNHNS and CDR2 is SASEGT in the germline V gene. The CDR3 totals 14 residues. CDR3 nucleotide sequence: TGTGCCAGCTGGGAAGGACAGACGAACACTGAAGCTTTCTTT. This codes for CASWEGQTNTEAFF.

The rearrangement links TRBV6-5 to TRBJ1-2; TRBD1 matches at 8 bases. Germline lookup yields CDR1 MNHEY and CDR2 SVGAGI. This CDR3 comprises 15 residues. The junction had 9 bases not matched to a gene; V was cut back by 5 bases and J by 4 bases. CDR3 protein: CASSLLTGGGYGYTF. The CDR3 DNA follows: TGTGCCAGCAGTCTACTCACAGGGGGAGGCTATGGCTACACCTTC.

The V gene is TRBV15, the J gene TRBJ2-3, with D unresolved. This CDR3 is built from 13 residues. Deletions cut 0 bases from V and 6 bases from J, with 7 bases between. Germline V CDR1 and CDR2: LNHNV, YYDKDF (reference sequence). CDR3 region: CATSRDPADTQYF. CDR3 coding DNA: TGTGCCACCAGCAGAGATCCAGCGGATACGCAGTATTTT.

In its sample, this clone was seen once. The chain joins TRBV7-6 to TRBJ2-7; D possibly corresponds to TRBD1 (5 bases). CDR3 length equals 14 residues. Germline assignment: CDR1 SGHVS and CDR2 FNYEAQ. The V gene lost 3 bases and the J gene lost 7 bases, with 16 bases spanning the gap. DNA for the CDR3: TGTGCCAGCAGCTTCGGCAGGGCCCTTGGGGAGCAGTACTTC. It yields the protein CASSFGRALGEQYF.

As for this clone: Other DNA sequences from this sample encode an identical CDR3 as well. The chain is built from TRBV29-1 and TRBJ1-2, with D hard to call. V was trimmed by 0 bases and J by 4 bases, leaving 6 bases between them. Germline values: CDR1 SQVTM, CDR2 ANQGSEA. This CDR3 is 12 amino acids long. The CDR3 here is CSVEEWGYGYTF. CDR3 DNA: TGCAGCGTTGAAGAGTGGGGCTATGGCTACACCTTC.

The genes are TRBV10-2 and TRBJ2-7; D possibly corresponds to TRBD2 (6 bases). The CDR3 spans 16 residues. Between the trimmed V and J ends, which lost 1 base and 4 bases, there was a span of 17 bases. Germline V gene sequence: CDR1 WSHSY, CDR2 SAAADI. The CDR3 loop reads CASSEFARDFTYEQYF. The CDR3 nucleotides read TGCGCCAGCAGTGAGTTTGCCCGGGACTTTACTTACGAGCAGTACTTC.

This clone occurred once. The chain links TRBV30 to TRBJ1-2; D remains unclear. V lost 0 bases, J lost 8 bases, and 16 bases lay in between. The CDR3 totals 14 residues. The germline V gene has CDR1 GTSNPN and CDR2 SVGIG (reference sequence). CDR3 in DNA: TGTGCCTGGAGTGTATTGACGGGCGCACACGGCTACACCTTC. It specifies CAWSVLTGAHGYTF.

V gene TRBV5-1 combines with J gene TRBJ1-2; D call uncertain. V was shortened by 0 bases and J by 2 bases, with 11 bases between the two germline ends. Germline CDR1 and CDR2: SGHRS and YFSETQ. The CDR3 contains 15 residues. The CDR3 reads CASSLAPGENYGYTF. CDR3 coding DNA: TGCGCCAGCAGCTTGGCCCCTGGAGAGAACTATGGCTACACCTTC.

This rearrangement joins TRBV7-8 to TRBJ2-7; D might be TRBD1 or TRBD2, each matching 5 bases. Germline CDR1 reads SGHVS; CDR2 reads FQNEAQ. Trimming cost V 4 bases and J 2 bases, with 12 bases left between them. The CDR3 runs 14 residues. CDR3 sequence reads: CASSSGAGTYEQYF. CDR3 nucleotide sequence: TGTGCCAGCAGCTCCGGGGCGGGCACCTACGAGCAGTACTTC.

The rearrangement uses TRBV4-1 and TRBJ1-5, with D hard to call. This CDR3 is built from 13 residues. In germline, CDR1 is MGHRA, CDR2 YSYEKL. Trimming left V 0 bases short and J 9 bases short, with 9 bases between. This CDR3 reads CASSQDPFPPQHF. The DNA for the CDR3 is TGCGCCAGCAGCCAAGATCCGTTCCCGCCCCAGCATTTT.